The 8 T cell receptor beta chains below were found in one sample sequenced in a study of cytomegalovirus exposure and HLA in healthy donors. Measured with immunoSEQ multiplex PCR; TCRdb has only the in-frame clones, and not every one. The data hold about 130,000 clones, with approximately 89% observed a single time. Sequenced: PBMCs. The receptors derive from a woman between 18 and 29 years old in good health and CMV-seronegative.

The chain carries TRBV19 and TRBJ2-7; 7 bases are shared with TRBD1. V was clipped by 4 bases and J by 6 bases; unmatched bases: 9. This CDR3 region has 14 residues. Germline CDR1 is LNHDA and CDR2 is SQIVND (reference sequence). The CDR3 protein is CASSTRQGPSEQYF. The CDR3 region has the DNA TGTGCCAGTAGTACCCGACAGGGACCAAGCGAGCAGTACTTC.

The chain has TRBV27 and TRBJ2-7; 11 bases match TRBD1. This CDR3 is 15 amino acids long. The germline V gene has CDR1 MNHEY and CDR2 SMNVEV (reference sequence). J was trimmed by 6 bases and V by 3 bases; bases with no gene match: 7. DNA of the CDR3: TGTGCCAGCAGTTTTTCCGGGACAGGGGGACTCGAGCAGTACTTC. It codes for CASSFSGTGGLEQYF.

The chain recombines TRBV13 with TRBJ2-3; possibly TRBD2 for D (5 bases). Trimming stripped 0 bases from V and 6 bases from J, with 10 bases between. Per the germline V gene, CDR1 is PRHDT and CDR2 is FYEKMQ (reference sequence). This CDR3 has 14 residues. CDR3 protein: CASSLGGVYDTQYF. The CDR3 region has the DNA TGTGCCAGCAGCTTAGGCGGGGTTTACGATACGCAGTATTTT.

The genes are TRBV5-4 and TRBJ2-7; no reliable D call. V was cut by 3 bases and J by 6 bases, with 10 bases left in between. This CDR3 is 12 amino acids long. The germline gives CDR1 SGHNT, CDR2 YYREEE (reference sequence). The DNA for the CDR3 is TGTGCCAGCAGCTCCCGAGGCCGCGAGCAGTACTTC. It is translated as CASSSRGREQYF.

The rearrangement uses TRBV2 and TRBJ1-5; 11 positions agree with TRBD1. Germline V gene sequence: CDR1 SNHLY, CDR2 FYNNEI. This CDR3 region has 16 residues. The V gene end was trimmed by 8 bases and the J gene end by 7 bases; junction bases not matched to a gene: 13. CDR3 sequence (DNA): TGTGCCAGCCGCGCAAGTCAGGGACAGGGGGTCCAGCCCCAGCATTTT. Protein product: CASRASQGQGVQPQHF.

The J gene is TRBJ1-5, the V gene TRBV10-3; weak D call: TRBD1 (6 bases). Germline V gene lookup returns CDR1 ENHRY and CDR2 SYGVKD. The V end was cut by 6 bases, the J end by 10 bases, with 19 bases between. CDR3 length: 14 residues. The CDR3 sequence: CAIRADSGGPPQHF. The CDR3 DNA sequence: TGTGCCATCAGGGCTGACTCGGGGGGCCCTCCCCAGCATTTT.

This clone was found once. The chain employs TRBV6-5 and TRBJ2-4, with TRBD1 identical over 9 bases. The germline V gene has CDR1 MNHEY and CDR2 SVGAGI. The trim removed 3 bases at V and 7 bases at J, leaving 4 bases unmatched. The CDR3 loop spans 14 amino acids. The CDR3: CASSYAGTGNIQYF. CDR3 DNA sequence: TGTGCCAGCAGTTATGCGGGGACAGGGAACATTCAGTACTTC.

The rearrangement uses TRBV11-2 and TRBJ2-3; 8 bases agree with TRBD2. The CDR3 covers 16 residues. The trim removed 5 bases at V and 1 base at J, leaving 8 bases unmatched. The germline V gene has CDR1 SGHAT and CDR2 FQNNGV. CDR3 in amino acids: CASSPWAGGGTDTQYF. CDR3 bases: TGTGCCAGCAGCCCCTGGGCGGGGGGCGGCACAGATACGCAGTATTTT.